This T cell receptor beta chain stems from a study of early T cells in non-severe SARS-CoV-2 infection. Study in general: Sequenced material consisted of bulk RNA (from unsorted whole blood), and chains were unpaired.

The CDR3 has 16 residues. In germline, CDR1 is LNHNV, CDR2 YYDKDF (reference sequence). Deletions cut 0 bases from V and 4 bases from J, with 13 bases between. The table lists this clonotype with many counts. Individually, cDNA molecules had unique molecular identifiers attached to them. Each CDR3 protein gets one entry after TCRdb re-called the 5' RACE reads with MiXCR. The table includes approximately 69,000 distinct CDR3 sequences, approximately 12% detected once. The chain uses TRBV15 and TRBJ2-1; either TRBD1 or TRBD2 may supply D (6 bases each). The origin of this receptor is an adult who was a healthcare worker with PCR-confirmed SARS-CoV-2 infection or an uninfected control (not recorded which). Sequences were obtained from whole blood. The DNA for the CDR3 is TGTGCCACCAGCAGAGATAGGGGGGCCCCATACAATGAGCAGTTCTTC. As protein: CATSRDRGAPYNEQFF.